The present entry profiles one T cell receptor beta chain with its context. The CDR3 consists of 13 residues. Germline V gives CDR1 SGHTA, CDR2 FQGNSA. Trimming shortened V by 4 bases and J by 3 bases, and 7 bases separated the two germline ends. This sample was included in a study of blood T cell repertoires in COVID-19. Study summary: The origin of the acute and convalescent COVID-19 samples was the United States, Italy and Spain. In each case, the material was cDNA or gDNA derived from T cells, B-cell-depleted T cells, or PBMCs.

In the source study's methods: Amplification from reference gene primers served as the basis for estimated nucleated cell counts. TCRdb's copy holds only in-frame clones and misses some; the assay was immunoSEQ multiplex PCR. That table is the source of V, J and clone size, and D and trimming were worked out from the DNA. The sample lists about 100,000 clones, 80% to 95% occurring once. The genes are TRBV7-2 and TRBJ1-3; no definite D call. This sequence was found in a man aged 65 to 85 with acute or convalescent COVID-19. The sequenced sample consisted of peripheral blood. The CDR3 nucleotides are TGTGCCAGCAGCTCCCAGGATGGAAACACCATATATTTT. Translating it yields CASSSQDGNTIYF. Looking up the rest from reference TRBV7-2 and TRBJ1-3 gives the full variable domain: GAGVSQSPSNKVTEKGKDVELRCDPISGHTALYWYRQSLGQGLEFLIYFQGNSAPDKSGLPSDRFSAERTGGSVSTLTIQRTQQEDSAVYLCASSSQDGNTIYFGEGSWLTVV.